The 13 T cell receptor beta chains reported below all come from one sample, sequenced in a study of cytomegalovirus exposure and HLA in healthy donors. The PCR employed 60 Vbeta primers together with 13 Jbeta primers. The repertoire was sequenced with immunoSEQ multiplex PCR; TCRdb's copy has only in-frame clones and lacks some. The repertoire holds more than 85,000 clones, approximately 71% seen once, with 7.7% in the top ten. The material sequenced was PBMCs. The receptors shown here come from a female donor in good health and CMV-seronegative.

This clone was recorded a few times. The chain links TRBV5-1 to TRBJ1-3; no definite D call. The V end lost 6 bases, the J end lost 0 bases, and 13 bases lay between the germline ends. CDR3 size: 15 residues. Germline values: CDR1 SGHRS, CDR2 YFSETQ. The CDR3 nucleotides are TGCGCCAGCAAACGTCAGGATTTCTCTGGAAACACCATATATTTT. It translates to CASKRQDFSGNTIYF.

J is TRBJ2-2 and V is TRBV5-1, with D uncertain. The CDR3 runs to 14 residues. Germline V gene sequence: CDR1 SGHRS, CDR2 YFSETQ. Trimming pared 1 base from V and 4 bases from J, leaving 8 bases between. In DNA form, the CDR3 reads TGCGCCAGCAGCTTGAGTACTACCACCGGGGAGCTGTTTTTT. Amino acid sequence: CASSLSTTTGELFF.

The V gene is TRBV7-2, the J gene TRBJ1-5, with a possible D match to TRBD1 (6 bases). Trimming cost V 5 bases and J 2 bases, with 19 bases left between them. The CDR3 is 17 residues long. Germline loops: CDR1 SGHTA, CDR2 FQGNSA. CDR3 sequence (DNA): TGTGCCAGCAGCCTATACAATCCAGGGGCCGGCAATCAGCCCCAGCATTTT. Its translation: CASSLYNPGAGNQPQHF.

The rearrangement joins TRBV6-5 to TRBJ1-2, with 7 bases identical to TRBD1. The CDR3 runs 16 residues. V shed 1 base and J 6 bases; nucleotides not matched to a gene: 11. Germline V CDR1 and CDR2: MNHEY, SVGAGI. The CDR3, as DNA: TGTGCCAGCAGTTACTACGGTGTACAGGGGTGGAATGGCTACACCTTC. Translating it yields CASSYYGVQGWNGYTF.

In this sample, this clone turned up a few times. The CDR3 loop reads CASSYPRGVDTQYF. The CDR3 region has the DNA TGTGCCAGCAGTTACCCCAGGGGGGTAGATACGCAGTATTTT. This chain uses TRBV6-5 with TRBJ2-3, with TRBD1 as a possible D gene (7 bases). The CDR3 runs 14 residues. Germline V gene data show CDR1 as MNHEY and CDR2 as SVGAGI. Trimming removed 2 bases at V and 5 bases at J, with 11 bases between.

This clone was detected only once. This chain connects TRBV7-9 to TRBJ1-4; no clear D. The CDR3 extends over 14 amino acids. Germline assignment: CDR1 SEHNR and CDR2 FQNEAQ (reference sequence). Trimming stripped 1 base from V and 4 bases from J, with 7 bases between. The DNA for the CDR3 is TGTGCCAGCAGCTTAGTAATTAATAATGAAAAACTGTTTTTT. Amino acid sequence: CASSLVINNEKLFF.

The V gene is TRBV9, the J gene TRBJ1-1; 10 nucleotides match TRBD1. V was clipped by 3 bases and J by 8 bases; unmatched bases: 10. Germline V gene lookup returns CDR1 SGDLS and CDR2 YYNGEE. The CDR3 is 15 amino acids. The CDR3 reads CASSAQTDRGLEAFF. DNA for the CDR3: TGTGCCAGCAGCGCCCAAACCGACAGGGGGCTAGAAGCTTTCTTT. The whole variable domain, remainder taken from reference TRBV9 and TRBJ1-1, is DSGVTQTPKHLITATGQRVTLRCSPRSGDLSVYWYQQSLDQGLQFLIQYYNGEERAKGNILERFSAQQFPDLHSELNLSSLELGDSALYFCASSAQTDRGLEAFFGQGTRLTVV.

The V and J genes are TRBV6-6 and TRBJ2-1, with D unresolved. This CDR3 contains 12 residues. CDR1 is MNHNY, CDR2 SVGAGI, per germline (reference sequence). Trimming pared 5 bases from V and 9 bases from J, leaving 11 bases between. The CDR3 DNA reads TGTGCCAGCAGTGTCGTTCGGAGTGAGCAGTTCTTC. Translation: CASSVVRSEQFF.

This clone has more than one count but fewer than ten. CDR3 sequence reads: CASSTMTGMGETQYF. The CDR3 DNA is TGTGCCAGCAGCACCATGACAGGGATGGGAGAGACCCAGTACTTC. The V gene is TRBV11-2, the J gene TRBJ2-5, with 7 bases identical to TRBD1. V trimming: 5 bases; J trimming: 4 bases; junction bases outside the gene matches: 10. CDR3 length: 15 residues. The germline CDR1 and CDR2 sequences are SGHAT and FQNNGV.

This chain connects TRBV29-1 to TRBJ2-2, with TRBD2 identical over 16 bases. The ends lost 0 bases at V and 4 bases at J; junction bases unmatched: 11. The CDR3 contains 20 residues. CDR1 and CDR2 from the germline V gene are SQVTM and ANQGSEA. The CDR3: CSVEDWRGLAGGPGTGELFF. The DNA of the CDR3 is TGCAGCGTTGAAGACTGGAGGGGACTAGCGGGAGGGCCGGGCACCGGGGAGCTGTTTTTT.

The rearrangement joins TRBV6-1 to TRBJ2-3; 7 bases are shared with TRBD1. The CDR3 loop spans 15 amino acids. Trimming at V came to 5 bases and at J to 4 bases, leaving 9 bases not matched to a gene. Germline V gene sequence: CDR1 MNHNS, CDR2 SASEGT. DNA for the CDR3: TGTGCCAGCAGTAATGACAGGGTCCAGGCAGATACGCAGTATTTT. This sequence encodes CASSNDRVQADTQYF.

This chain's CDR3 is CASSLGMRPPQETQYF. CDR3 DNA: TGTGCCAGCAGCTTAGGGATGAGGCCCCCTCAAGAGACCCAGTACTTC. The rearrangement uses TRBV7-2 and TRBJ2-5; D is ambiguous. The CDR3 totals 16 residues. V gave up 1 base and J gave up 2 bases, with 14 bases separating them. Germline CDR1 is SGHTA and CDR2 is FQGNSA.

The V and J genes are TRBV18 and TRBJ1-5; D is possibly TRBD1 (6 bases). Germline V gene sequence: CDR1 KGHSH, CDR2 LQKENI. This CDR3 is built from 15 residues. V lost 2 bases and J 3 bases, leaving 11 bases between the germline ends. The CDR3 DNA is TGTGCCAGCTCACCAGGACAGCTAGACAATCAGCCCCAGCATTTT. This encodes CASSPGQLDNQPQHF.